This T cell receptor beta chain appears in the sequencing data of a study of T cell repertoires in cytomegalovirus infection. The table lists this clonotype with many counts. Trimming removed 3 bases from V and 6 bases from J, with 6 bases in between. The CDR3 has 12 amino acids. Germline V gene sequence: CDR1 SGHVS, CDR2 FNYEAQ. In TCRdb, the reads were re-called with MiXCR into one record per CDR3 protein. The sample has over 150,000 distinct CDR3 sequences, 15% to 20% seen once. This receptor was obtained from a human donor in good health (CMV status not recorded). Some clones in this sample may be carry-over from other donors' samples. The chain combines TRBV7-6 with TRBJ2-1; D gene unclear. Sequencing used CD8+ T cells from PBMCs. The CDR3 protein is CASSLVGNEQFF. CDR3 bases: TGTGCCAGCAGCTTGGTGGGCAATGAGCAGTTCTTC.